The rows below give T cell receptor beta chains drawn from one sample of a study of T cells in Graves' hyperthyroidism and ophthalmopathy. TCRdb reprocessed the multiplex PCR reads with MiXCR, giving one entry per CDR3 protein. This table holds 640,000 or so distinct CDR3 sequences, roughly 15% found once. The sample consisted of blood. The receptors were sampled from a woman in her forties with Graves' ophthalmopathy. CDR3s include the opening cysteine and the closing phenylalanine or tryptophan. D genes are given only for firm matches. Clone size is shown for a subset of rows, as once, few, many or a class of expanded clone.

size,J,V,D,DNA,CDR3
many,TRBJ2-3,TRBV20-1,-,TGCAGTGCTAGCCTAGCGCGCACAGATACGCAGTATTTT,CSASLARTDTQYF
few,TRBJ2-5,TRBV29-1,TRBD1,TGCAGCGTTCACAGGGGCTACCAAGAGACCCAGTACTTC,CSVHRGYQETQYF
-,TRBJ2-6,TRBV10-3,TRBD2,TGTGCCATCAGTCGACTTCTAGCGGGAACCCTCTCTGGGGCCAACGTCCTGACTTTC,CAISRLLAGTLSGANVLTF
many,TRBJ2-6,TRBV29-1,-,TGCAGCGCCAGGACCGAATTGATCTCTGGGGCCAACGTCCTGACTTTC,CSARTELISGANVLTF
-,TRBJ1-3,TRBV20-1,-,TGCAGTGCCTCGACCTACTCTGGAAACGCCATATATTTT,CSASTYSGNAIYF
many,TRBJ2-7,TRBV12-3/TRBV12-4,-,TGTGCCAGCAGCCTAACAGGGGAGGCTTCCCTCGAGCAGTACTTC,CASSLTGEASLEQYF
-,TRBJ2-7,TRBV30,-,TGTGCCTGGCGAGCCCCGGGACACCGACAGTACGAGCAGTACTTC,CAWRAPGHRQYEQYF
many,TRBJ2-5,TRBV19,-,TGTGCCAGTAGTGGGGGTAGAGGACTCCAAGAGACCCAGTACTTC,CASSGGRGLQETQYF
few,TRBJ1-5,TRBV18,TRBD1,TGTGCCAGCTCAGCGTCCGGGACAGACAATCAGCCCCAGCATTTT,CASSASGTDNQPQHF
-,TRBJ1-1,TRBV7-2,-,TGTGCCATCAGGGGACAAGGAGCCACTGAAGCTTTCTTT,CAIRGQGATEAFF
-,TRBJ2-2,TRBV11-2,TRBD2,TGTGCCAGCAGCCCCCGGACTAGCGGGAGAGCTCGCACCGGGGAGCTGTTTTTT,CASSPRTSGRARTGELFF
many,TRBJ2-7,TRBV27,TRBD1,TGTGCCAGCAGTTTATCGGGGACAGGGGGCAGCTACGAGCAGTACTTC,CASSLSGTGGSYEQYF
-,TRBJ2-3,TRBV28,-,TGTGCCAGCAGACTAGTACGGACTACTAGCACAGATACGCAGTATTTT,CASRLVRTTSTDTQYF
-,TRBJ2-7,TRBV12-5,-,TGTGCTAGTGGGCGCCCCCGGGACAAAACCTACGAGCAGTACTTC,CASGRPRDKTYEQYF
many,TRBJ1-1,TRBV2,-,TGTGCCAGCAGTCGAGAGAGACAGTCCACTGAAGCTTTCTTT,CASSRERQSTEAFF
many,TRBJ2-7,TRBV7-2,-,TGTGCCAGCAGCTTAGGGTCCGGGGCCGGCTACGAGCAGTACTTC,CASSLGSGAGYEQYF
many,TRBJ2-7,TRBV28,TRBD2,TGTGCCAGCAGTTTATACGGGAGGGTCTCCTACGAGCAGTACTTC,CASSLYGRVSYEQYF
many,TRBJ1-2,TRBV6-2/TRBV6-3,-,TGTGCCAGCAGTAATCCTGGACAGAGATATGGCTACACCTTC,CASSNPGQRYGYTF
many,TRBJ1-5,TRBV30,-,TGTGCCTGGAGTTCAATGGAGGGGCCCCAGCATTTT,CAWSSMEGPQHF
many,TRBJ2-2,TRBV28,-,TGTGCCAGCAGTTTAGAAGACGACACCGGGGAGCTGTTTTTT,CASSLEDDTGELFF
-,TRBJ2-4,TRBV20-1,-,TGCAGTGCTAGAGATTTCGCCCATACCAAAAACATTCAGTACTTC,CSARDFAHTKNIQYF
few,TRBJ2-7,TRBV7-2,-,TGTGCCAGCAGACACCACAGGGGAGGGTCCTACGAGCAGTACTTC,CASRHHRGGSYEQYF
many,TRBJ2-5,TRBV28,-,TGTGCCAGCAGCGGAACAGGAGAAACCCAAGAGACCCAGTACTTC,CASSGTGETQETQYF
many,TRBJ1-1,TRBV11-3,-,TGTGCCAGCAGCTTAGCCCGGGGCTGGAAGACTGAAGCTTTCTTT,CASSLARGWKTEAFF
once,TRBJ2-5,TRBV11-3,-,TGTGCCAGCAGCAACGCCGGGGCCCAGTACTTC,CASSNAGAQYF
few,TRBJ2-2,TRBV18,-,TGTGCCAGCTCACCACCCTCAGCCCACACCGGGGAGCTGTTTTTT,CASSPPSAHTGELFF
-,TRBJ2-6,TRBV6-1,-,TGTGTCAGCAGTGAAGACGGGGGACTCCTCGGGACCAACGTCCTGACTTTC,CVSSEDGGLLGTNVLTF
many,TRBJ2-7,TRBV20-1,TRBD2,TGCAGTGCTAGAGATGTTGCCCCGACTAGCGGGAGTTCCTACGAGCAGTACTTC,CSARDVAPTSGSSYEQYF
many,TRBJ2-7,TRBV20-1,-,TGCAGTGCGGTTACTAGCAGCAGCTCCTACGAGCAGTACTTC,CSAVTSSSSYEQYF
many,TRBJ1-1,TRBV20-1,-,TGCAGTGCTACTGAGACCGGGAACACTGAAGCTTTCTTT,CSATETGNTEAFF
-,TRBJ1-3,TRBV18,TRBD1,TGTGCCAGCTCACCACCGGGACAGCCTGGAAACACCATATATTTT,CASSPPGQPGNTIYF
many,TRBJ2-2,TRBV5-1,-,TGCGCCAGCAGCCGGACCGAGACCGGGGAGCTGTTTTTT,CASSRTETGELFF
many,TRBJ2-5,TRBV20-1,-,TGCAGTGCCACCACAGGAGTCAGAGAGACCCAGTACTTC,CSATTGVRETQYF
many,TRBJ1-2,TRBV19,-,TGTGCCAGTAGCCTCTGGACGGCAGACTATGGCTACACCTTC,CASSLWTADYGYTF
-,TRBJ2-5,TRBV6-2/TRBV6-3,TRBD1,TGTGCCAGCAGTTACGAAGGGACAGGGGACGAGACCCAGTACTTC,CASSYEGTGDETQYF
few,TRBJ2-7,TRBV5-1,TRBD1,TGCGCCAGCAGCTTGGAGCAGGGGGCGATATCCGAGCAGTACTTC,CASSLEQGAISEQYF
many,TRBJ1-5,TRBV19,-,TGTGCCAGTAGTAGGGCTCGCGGGACACCTAATCAGCCCCAGCATTTT,CASSRARGTPNQPQHF
many,TRBJ2-7,TRBV4-2,-,TGTGCCAGCAGCCAAGATCGAGTAGAGCAGTACTTC,CASSQDRVEQYF
many,TRBJ1-1,TRBV27,-,TGTGCCAGCAGTTTAGAGGTCTCGAACACTGAAGCTTTCTTT,CASSLEVSNTEAFF
many,TRBJ1-1,TRBV7-9,-,TGTGCCAGCAGCGACCGTAGCAAGCCTGAAGCTTTCTTT,CASSDRSKPEAFF
many,TRBJ1-1,TRBV11-2,-,TGTGCCAGCAGTGATCACCCCACCGGGCGGGGCACTGAAGCTTTCTTT,CASSDHPTGRGTEAFF
many,TRBJ2-7,TRBV6-2/TRBV6-3,-,TGTGCCAGCAGCTACGACGGGCTTGACCCCTACGAGCAGTACTTC,CASSYDGLDPYEQYF
few,TRBJ1-1,TRBV5-6,-,TGTGCCAGCAGCCGCCTTGGCGGGTCCGGGAGCACTGAAGCTTTCTTT,CASSRLGGSGSTEAFF
-,TRBJ2-7,TRBV5-1,-,TGCGCCAGCAGCCCAGGGGAGGGGGCCTCCTACGAGCAGTACTTC,CASSPGEGASYEQYF
many,TRBJ1-2,TRBV19,TRBD1,TGTGCCAGTACCTTGACAGGGGGAGTTGCTAACTATGGCTACACCTTC,CASTLTGGVANYGYTF
many,TRBJ1-2,TRBV5-1,-,TGCGCCAGCAGCTTGGACCTTACGGGAGGCTACTACACCTTC,CASSLDLTGGYYTF
many,TRBJ2-7,TRBV28,-,TGTGCCAGCAGTTTAGCCGGGACTTACTACGAGCAGTACTTC,CASSLAGTYYEQYF
many,TRBJ2-5,TRBV15,-,TGTGCCACCAGCCCGATAACCCCGTGGGCCCAGTACTTC,CATSPITPWAQYF
-,TRBJ2-1,TRBV27,-,TGTGCCAGCAGATTGCGGGGCTCCTACAATGAGCAGTTCTTC,CASRLRGSYNEQFF
many,TRBJ1-1,TRBV19,-,TGTGCCAGTAACCTTCGGGGCTTGGGGACTGAAGCTTTCTTT,CASNLRGLGTEAFF
many,TRBJ2-5,TRBV29-1,TRBD2,TGCAGCGTCGCCGGGACTAGCGGGAAAGAGACCCAGTACTTC,CSVAGTSGKETQYF
-,TRBJ2-7,TRBV7-9,-,TGTGCCAGCCGAGACCGGGCCAGACCAGGGGACGAGCAGTACTTC,CASRDRARPGDEQYF
few,TRBJ2-2,TRBV18,-,TGTGCCAGCTCCCGGCAGGTATCGAACACCGGGGAGCTGTTTTTT,CASSRQVSNTGELFF
many,TRBJ2-7,TRBV6-5,-,TGTGCCAGCAGTTACTCGATAGGGACCTACGAGCAGTACTTC,CASSYSIGTYEQYF
many,TRBJ2-5,TRBV2,-,TGTGCCAGCATTAGGGAGACCCAGTACTTC,CASIRETQYF
many,TRBJ1-2,TRBV6-5,-,TGTGCCAGCAGTTACTCCAGGGACTATGGCTACACCTTC,CASSYSRDYGYTF